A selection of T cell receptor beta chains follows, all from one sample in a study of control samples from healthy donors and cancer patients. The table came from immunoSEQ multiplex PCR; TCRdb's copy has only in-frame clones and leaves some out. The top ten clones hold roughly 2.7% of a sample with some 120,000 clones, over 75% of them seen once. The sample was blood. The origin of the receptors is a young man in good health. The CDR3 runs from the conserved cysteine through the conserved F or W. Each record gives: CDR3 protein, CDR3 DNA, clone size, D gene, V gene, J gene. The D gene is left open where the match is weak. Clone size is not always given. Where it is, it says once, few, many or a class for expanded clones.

CASSQVVGGTYEQYF	TGCGCCAGCAGCCAAGTTGTGGGGGGCACCTACGAGCAGTACTTC	NA	NA	TRBV4-1	TRBJ2-7
CASSQLGTSGSPHEQFF	TGTGCCAGCAGCCAATTAGGGACTAGCGGGAGTCCCCATGAGCAGTTCTTC	NA	TRBD2	TRBV7-2	TRBJ2-1
CASSQRGDSGYTF	TGTGCCAGCAGCCAAAGAGGGGACAGCGGCTACACCTTC	NA	TRBD1	TRBV7-8	TRBJ1-2
CASSLFTDTQYF	TGTGCCAGCAGCCTTTTCACAGATACGCAGTATTTT	once	NA	TRBV7-2	TRBJ2-3
CAFRQGGSYEQYF	TGTGCCTTCCGACAGGGGGGATCCTACGAGCAGTACTTC	NA	TRBD1	TRBV6-5	TRBJ2-7
CASSLMDSADTQYF	TGCGCCAGCAGCTTGATGGACAGCGCAGATACGCAGTATTTT	NA	NA	TRBV5-1	TRBJ2-3
CASSLVAGSYNEQFF	TGTGCTAGCAGCTTAGTAGCGGGGTCATACAATGAGCAGTTCTTC	NA	TRBD2	TRBV7-7	TRBJ2-1
CASSFTGGWDTGELFF	TGTGCCAGCAGTTTCACAGGGGGCTGGGACACCGGGGAGCTGTTTTTT	NA	TRBD1	TRBV27	TRBJ2-2
CASSLVSGTGSTNEKLFF	TGTGCCAGCAGTTTAGTCTCCGGGACAGGGTCAACTAATGAAAAACTGTTTTTT	NA	TRBD1	TRBV28	TRBJ1-4
CASNGEGAWNSPLHF	TGTGCCAGCAACGGAGAGGGGGCCTGGAATTCACCCCTCCACTTT	NA	TRBD1	TRBV25-1	TRBJ1-6
CASSKSRDRNQPQHF	TGTGCCAGTAGTAAATCGAGGGACAGAAATCAGCCCCAGCATTTT	NA	TRBD1	TRBV19	TRBJ1-5
CASSLGSTDTQYF	TGTGCCAGCAGCTTAGGTAGCACAGATACGCAGTATTTT	NA	NA	TRBV11-3	TRBJ2-3
CASSQTIRQSYEQYF	TGCGCCAGCAGCCAGACAATTAGACAGTCCTACGAGCAGTACTTC	once	NA	TRBV4-1	TRBJ2-7
CSASQRDSPNQPQHF	TGCAGTGCTAGTCAGAGGGACAGTCCTAATCAGCCCCAGCATTTT	once	TRBD1	TRBV20-1	TRBJ1-5
CASSQVSTSGGRETQYF	TGTGCCAGCAGCCAAGTCTCCACTAGCGGGGGGAGAGAGACCCAGTACTTC	NA	TRBD2	TRBV4-2	TRBJ2-5
CASSLQGSKLFF	TGTGCCAGCAGTTTACAGGGGTCAAAACTGTTTTTT	NA	NA	TRBV12-3/TRBV12-4	TRBJ1-4
CASSLEVSHQPQHF	TGTGCCAGCAGCTTAGAGGTGTCTCATCAGCCCCAGCATTTT	NA	NA	TRBV7-2	TRBJ1-5
CATSTPGTSRERFTGELFF	TGTGCCACATCTACTCCCGGGACTAGCCGAGAAAGATTCACCGGGGAGCTGTTTTTT	NA	TRBD2	TRBV24-1	TRBJ2-2
CASSPTQRGRNEQFF	TGTGCCAGCAGCCCTACACAGAGGGGACGGAATGAGCAGTTCTTC	NA	NA	TRBV7-9	TRBJ2-1
CASSLARGPGANVLTF	TGTGCCAGCAGCTTAGCCAGGGGGCCTGGGGCCAACGTCCTGACTTTC	NA	TRBD1	TRBV7-9	TRBJ2-6
CASRQRGPGEQFF	TGCGCCAGCAGGCAAAGGGGCCCTGGTGAGCAGTTCTTC	NA	NA	TRBV4-1	TRBJ2-1
CAWSMGPGQTNTEAFF	TGTGCCTGGAGTATGGGACCGGGACAGACGAACACTGAAGCTTTCTTT	NA	TRBD1	TRBV30	TRBJ1-1
CASSFRDEQYF	TGTGCCAGCAGCTTCCGGGACGAGCAGTACTTC	few	NA	TRBV5-6	TRBJ2-7
CASSLRADTEAFF	TGTGCCAGCAGCTTACGCGCGGACACTGAAGCTTTCTTT	NA	NA	TRBV7-2	TRBJ1-1
CASSYSEAYEQYF	TGTGCCAGCAGTTATTCCGAAGCCTACGAGCAGTACTTC	NA	NA	TRBV6-8	TRBJ2-7
CASSPPGLAVSSYNEQFF	TGTGCCAGCAGCCCCCCGGGACTAGCGGTTAGCTCCTACAATGAGCAGTTCTTC	NA	TRBD2	TRBV28	TRBJ2-1
CASSVATLRPGQAFSPLHF	TGTGCCAGCAGCGTAGCTACCCTTAGACCGGGACAGGCATTTTCACCCCTCCACTTT	few	TRBD1	TRBV9	TRBJ1-6
CASSPHQAPLYYEQYF	TGTGCCAGCAGCCCCCACCAGGCCCCGCTATACTACGAGCAGTACTTC	NA	NA	TRBV9	TRBJ2-7
CASGGGQGSTQYF	TGTGCCAGCGGGGGGGGGCAGGGATCTACGCAGTATTTT	NA	NA	TRBV2	TRBJ2-3
CASSVTAGTLDTQYF	TGTGCCAGCAGCGTAACAGCGGGGACTCTAGATACGCAGTATTTT	NA	TRBD2	TRBV9	TRBJ2-3
CASSPGTVTYEQYF	TGTGCCAGCTCCCCCGGGACAGTCACCTACGAGCAGTACTTC	NA	TRBD1	TRBV18	TRBJ2-7
CASSFGAGAQETQYF	TGTGCCAGCAGCTTTGGCGCGGGGGCCCAAGAGACCCAGTACTTC	NA	NA	TRBV7-3	TRBJ2-5
CASSLSSGYNQPQHF	TGTGCCAGCAGTTTATCGTCGGGTTACAATCAGCCCCAGCATTTT	NA	NA	TRBV27	TRBJ1-5
CASSIPTSGTGNTEAFF	TGTGCCAGTAGTATCCCGACCTCCGGGACAGGGAACACTGAAGCTTTCTTT	NA	TRBD1	TRBV19	TRBJ1-1
CASSVEGSTYNEQFF	TGTGCCAGCAGCGTAGAGGGGAGTACCTACAATGAGCAGTTCTTC	NA	NA	TRBV9	TRBJ2-1
CASSPGLGSYNEQFF	TGTGCCAGTAGTCCGGGACTAGGATCCTACAATGAGCAGTTCTTC	NA	TRBD2	TRBV19	TRBJ2-1
CASSDSAMNTEAFF	TGTGCCAGCAGCGATTCAGCCATGAACACTGAAGCTTTCTTT	NA	NA	TRBV9	TRBJ1-1
CSASSTRLPLSSYNEQFF	TGCAGTGCTAGTAGTACTAGATTACCCCTTAGCTCCTACAATGAGCAGTTCTTC	once	NA	TRBV20-1	TRBJ2-1